The text below deals with one T cell receptor beta chain. This sample is drawn from a study of blood T cell repertoires in COVID-19. Study as a whole: Donors in the United States, Italy and Spain gave samples during acute or convalescent COVID-19.

Original analysis: Amplification with reference gene primers provided the estimates of nucleated cell counts. Produced via immunoSEQ multiplex PCR; TCRdb's table is partial and in-frame only. V and J calls and clone size are given by that table; D and trimming were obtained from the DNA. In the table there are almost 400,000 clones, 87% of which are singletons. The Seattle patients, enrolled during active infection, were followed longitudinally. V shed 0 bases and J shed 5 bases, with 10 bases lying between them. This CDR3 comprises 14 residues. Germline CDR1 LGHNA, CDR2 YNFKEQ. The receptor comes from a woman aged 55-70 years with COVID-19, enrolled during active disease. The specimen was peripheral blood. The rearrangement uses TRBV4-2 and TRBJ1-1; D is possibly TRBD1 (5 bases). This CDR3 is CASSQDWGRTEAFF. CDR3 coding DNA: TGTGCCAGCAGCCAAGATTGGGGGAGGACTGAAGCTTTCTTT.